This TCR beta chain appears in the sequencing data of a study of blood T cell repertoires in COVID-19. Study context: Samples of COVID-19 (acute and convalescent) were obtained from the United States, Italy and Spain.

The authors' processing: Reference gene primers were amplified, and this amplification served to estimate nucleated cell counts. Method: immunoSEQ multiplex PCR; TCRdb's copy keeps in-frame clones and lacks some. The DNA was the basis for D and trimming; V, J and clone size are from that table. The sample lists over 90,000 clones; roughly 81% were seen once. Those enrolled in Seattle joined during active infection and were followed longitudinally afterward. The CDR3 totals 15 residues. The V gene's germline CDR1 is KGHSH and CDR2 LQKENI. V was cut by 3 bases and J by 7 bases, with 13 bases left in between.

Material for sequencing was peripheral blood. V gene TRBV18 combines with J gene TRBJ1-6; maybe TRBD1 (5 bases). The TCR sequence derives from a man of 80 years or more with COVID-19, enrolled during active disease. Here the CDR3 reads CASSPNRQRNSPLHF. The CDR3 DNA reads as TGTGCCAGCTCACCCAATCGACAGAGAAATTCACCCCTCCACTTT.